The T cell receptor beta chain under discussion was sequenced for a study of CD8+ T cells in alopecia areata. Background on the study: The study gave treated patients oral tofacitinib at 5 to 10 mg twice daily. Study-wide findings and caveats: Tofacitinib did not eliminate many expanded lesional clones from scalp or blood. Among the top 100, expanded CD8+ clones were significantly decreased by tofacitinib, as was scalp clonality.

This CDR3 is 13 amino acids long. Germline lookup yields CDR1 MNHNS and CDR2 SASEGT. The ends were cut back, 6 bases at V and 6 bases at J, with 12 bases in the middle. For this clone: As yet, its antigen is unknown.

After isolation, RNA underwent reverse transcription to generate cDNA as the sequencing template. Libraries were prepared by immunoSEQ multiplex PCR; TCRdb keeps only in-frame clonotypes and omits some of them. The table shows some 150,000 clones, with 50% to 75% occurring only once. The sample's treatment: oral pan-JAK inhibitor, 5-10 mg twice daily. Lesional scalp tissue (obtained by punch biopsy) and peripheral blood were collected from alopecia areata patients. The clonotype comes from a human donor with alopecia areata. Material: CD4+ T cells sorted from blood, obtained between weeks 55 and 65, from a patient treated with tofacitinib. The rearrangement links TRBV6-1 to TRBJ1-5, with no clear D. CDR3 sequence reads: CASRMADGQPQHF. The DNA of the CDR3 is TGTGCCAGCAGAATGGCTGACGGTCAGCCCCAGCATTTT.